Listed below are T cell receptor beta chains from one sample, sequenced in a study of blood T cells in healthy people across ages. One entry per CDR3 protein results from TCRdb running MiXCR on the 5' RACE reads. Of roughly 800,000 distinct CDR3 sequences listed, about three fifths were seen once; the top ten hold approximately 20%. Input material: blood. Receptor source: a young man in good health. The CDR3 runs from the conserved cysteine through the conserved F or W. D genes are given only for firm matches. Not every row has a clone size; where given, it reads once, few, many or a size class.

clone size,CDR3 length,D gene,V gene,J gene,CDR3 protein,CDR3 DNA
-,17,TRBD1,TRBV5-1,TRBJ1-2,CASSPENTGVGNYGYTF,TGCGCCAGCAGCCCAGAAAATACAGGGGTGGGAAACTATGGCTACACCTTC
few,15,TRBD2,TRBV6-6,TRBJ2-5,CASTPGIAGFFGQYF,TGTGCCAGCACCCCCGGGATAGCGGGGTTCTTTGGGCAGTACTTC
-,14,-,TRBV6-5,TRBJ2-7,CASSYLELPYEQYF,TGTGCCAGCAGTTACTTGGAGCTACCCTACGAGCAGTACTTC
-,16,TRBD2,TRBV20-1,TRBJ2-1,CSARDTGTSGYNEQFF,TGCAGTGCTAGAGACACCGGGACTAGCGGATACAATGAGCAGTTCTTC
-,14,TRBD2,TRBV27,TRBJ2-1,CASSSAGRNNEQFF,TGTGCCAGCAGTTCAGCGGGGAGGAACAATGAGCAGTTCTTC
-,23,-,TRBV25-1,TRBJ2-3,CASSESGRGESVDGPRSTDTQYF,TGTGCCAGCAGTGAATCGGGGCGCGGGGAGAGCGTAGACGGCCCGCGGAGCACAGATACGCAGTATTTT
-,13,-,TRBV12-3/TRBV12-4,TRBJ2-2,CASSGGNTGELFF,TGTGCCAGCAGTGGGGGGAACACCGGGGAGCTGTTTTTT
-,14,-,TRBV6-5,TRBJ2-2,CACRNRVGTGELFF,TGTGCCTGCAGGAACAGGGTCGGCACCGGGGAGCTGTTTTTT
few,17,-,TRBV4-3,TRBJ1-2,CASSQVTNPGPGYGYTF,TGCGCCAGCAGCCAAGTTACGAATCCCGGGCCCGGCTATGGCTACACCTTC
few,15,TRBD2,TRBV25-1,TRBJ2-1,CASRPSGGWANEQFF,TGTGCCAGCAGGCCAAGCGGGGGGTGGGCAAATGAGCAGTTCTTC
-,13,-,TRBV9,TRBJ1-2,CASSSSNSYGYTF,TGTGCCAGCAGCTCGAGCAACAGCTATGGCTACACCTTC
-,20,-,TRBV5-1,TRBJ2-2,CASSLAVGTPGILNTGELFF,TGCGCCAGCAGCTTGGCGGTGGGAACTCCCGGAATACTGAACACCGGGGAGCTGTTTTTT
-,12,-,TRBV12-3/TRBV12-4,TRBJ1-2,CASSFFAYGYTF,TGTGCCAGCAGTTTTTTCGCTTATGGCTACACCTTC
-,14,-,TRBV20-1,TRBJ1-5,CSARDGRDRQPQHF,TGCAGTGCTAGAGATGGAAGGGACCGCCAGCCCCAGCATTTT
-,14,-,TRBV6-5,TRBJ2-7,CASSSSALTYEQYF,TGTGCCAGCAGTTCGTCGGCCCTTACCTACGAGCAGTACTTC
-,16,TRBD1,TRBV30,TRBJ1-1,CAWRPTGSPLNTEAFF,TGTGCCTGGAGGCCGACAGGGTCCCCTTTGAACACTGAAGCTTTCTTT
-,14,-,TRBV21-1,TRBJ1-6,CASSNGGHDSPLHF,TGTGCCAGCAGCAACGGGGGCCATGATTCACCCCTCCACTTT
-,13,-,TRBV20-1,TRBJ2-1,CSASPGQWGEQFF,TGCAGTGCTAGCCCTGGTCAGTGGGGTGAGCAGTTCTTC
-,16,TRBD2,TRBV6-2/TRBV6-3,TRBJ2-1,CASRDVSGSSYNEQFF,TGTGCCAGCAGGGACGTTAGCGGGAGCTCCTACAATGAGCAGTTCTTC
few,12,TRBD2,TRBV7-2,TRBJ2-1,CASSLSGGGKFF,TGTGCCAGCAGCCTAAGCGGGGGGGGAAAGTTCTTC
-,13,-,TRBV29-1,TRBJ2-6,CSVDGTGANVLTF,TGCAGCGTTGATGGGACTGGGGCCAACGTCCTGACTTTC
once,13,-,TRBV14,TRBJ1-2,CASSQGQEYGYTF,TGTGCCAGCAGCCAAGGCCAGGAGTATGGCTACACCTTC
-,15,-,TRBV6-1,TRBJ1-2,CASSEDVRIFYGYTF,TGTGCCAGCAGTGAAGATGTCAGGATTTTCTATGGCTACACCTTC
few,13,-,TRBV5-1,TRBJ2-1,CASSLTSSGEQFF,TGCGCCAGCAGCTTGACCTCTTCGGGTGAGCAGTTCTTC
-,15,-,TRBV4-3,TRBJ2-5,CASSNHQAQEETQYF,TGCGCCAGCAGCAACCACCAAGCGCAAGAAGAGACCCAGTACTTC
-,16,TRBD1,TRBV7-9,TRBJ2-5,CASSLGPGQGLETQYF,TGTGCCAGCAGCTTAGGCCCGGGACAGGGCTTAGAGACCCAGTACTTC
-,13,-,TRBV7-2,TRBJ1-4,CASAQGTLKELFF,TGTGCCAGCGCCCAGGGGACCCTGAAGGAACTGTTTTTT
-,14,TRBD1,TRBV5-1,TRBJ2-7,CASSGLGQNYEQYF,TGCGCCAGCAGCGGCCTGGGACAGAACTACGAGCAGTACTTC
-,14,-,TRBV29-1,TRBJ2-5,CSVERGAYGETQYF,TGCAGCGTTGAGAGGGGAGCCTATGGGGAGACCCAGTACTTC
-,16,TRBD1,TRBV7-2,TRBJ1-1,CASSLAPGTGGTEAFF,TGTGCCAGCAGCTTAGCTCCCGGGACAGGGGGCACTGAAGCTTTCTTT
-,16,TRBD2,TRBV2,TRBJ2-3,CASSLTSGRGTDTRYF,TGTGCCAGCAGCCTGACTAGCGGGAGGGGCACAGATACGCGGTATTTT
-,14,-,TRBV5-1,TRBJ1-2,CASSSAASAHGYTF,TGCGCCAGCAGCTCCGCGGCATCAGCGCATGGCTACACCTTC
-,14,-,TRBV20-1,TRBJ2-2,CSATGWKDSGELFF,TGCAGTGCTACAGGCTGGAAGGACTCCGGGGAGCTGTTTTTT
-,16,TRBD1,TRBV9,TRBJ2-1,CASSVVDQGVYNEQFF,TGTGCCAGCAGCGTAGTTGATCAGGGGGTCTACAATGAGCAGTTCTTC
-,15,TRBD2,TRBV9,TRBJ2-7,CASSVGGSGSYEQYF,TGTGCCAGCAGCGTAGGTGGTAGCGGGTCCTACGAGCAGTACTTC
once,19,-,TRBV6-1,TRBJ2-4,CASTGAQKGLRGWRNIQYF,TGTGCCAGCACCGGAGCCCAAAAGGGTTTACGGGGTTGGAGAAACATTCAGTACTTC
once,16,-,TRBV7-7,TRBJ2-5,CASRVGQGGPQETQYF,TGTGCCAGCCGAGTTGGGCAGGGGGGGCCCCAAGAGACCCAGTACTTC
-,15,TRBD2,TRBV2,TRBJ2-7,CASSDQASGRNEQYF,TGTGCCAGCAGTGATCAGGCTAGCGGGAGAAACGAGCAGTACTTC
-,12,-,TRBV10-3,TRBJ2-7,CAISGLGNEQYF,TGTGCCATCTCCGGGCTGGGCAACGAGCAGTACTTC
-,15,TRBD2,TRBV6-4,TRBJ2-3,CASSDSGGSTDTQYF,TGTGCCAGCAGTGACTCCGGGGGGAGCACAGATACGCAGTATTTT
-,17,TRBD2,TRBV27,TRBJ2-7,CASSLSIPGLAGHEQYF,TGTGCCAGCAGTTTATCGATCCCGGGACTAGCGGGACACGAGCAGTACTTC
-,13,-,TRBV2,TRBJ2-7,CASSEGPPPGQYF,TGTGCCAGCAGTGAAGGACCACCTCCTGGGCAGTACTTC
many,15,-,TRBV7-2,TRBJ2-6,CASSSRVSGANVLTF,TGTGCCAGCAGCTCGCGAGTCTCTGGGGCCAACGTCCTGACTTTC
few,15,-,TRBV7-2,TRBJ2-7,CASSLGFSPSYEQYF,TGTGCCAGCAGCTTAGGCTTTTCCCCCTCCTACGAGCAGTACTTC
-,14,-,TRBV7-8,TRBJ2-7,CASSPGGLASEQYF,TGTGCCAGCAGCCCTGGGGGCCTAGCCTCCGAGCAGTACTTC
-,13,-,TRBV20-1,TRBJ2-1,CSASRGSGDEQFF,TGCAGTGCTAGTCGGGGGAGTGGGGATGAGCAGTTCTTC
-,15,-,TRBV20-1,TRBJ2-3,CSARGVGVGTDTQYF,TGCAGTGCCAGAGGGGTCGGTGTTGGCACAGATACGCAGTATTTT
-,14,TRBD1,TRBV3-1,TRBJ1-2,CASSQRQGNYGYTF,TGTGCCAGCAGCCAAAGACAGGGGAACTATGGCTACACCTTC
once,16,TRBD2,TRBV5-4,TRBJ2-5,CASSLGAPAGQETQYF,TGTGCCAGCAGCTTGGGAGCCCCAGCGGGACAAGAGACCCAGTACTTC
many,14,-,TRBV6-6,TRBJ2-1,CASSYSGGYNEQFF,TGTGCCAGCAGTTACTCGGGGGGATACAATGAGCAGTTCTTC
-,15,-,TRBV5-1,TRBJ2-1,CASSLLGSPGDEQFF,TGCGCCAGCAGCTTGTTAGGGTCCCCCGGGGATGAGCAGTTCTTC